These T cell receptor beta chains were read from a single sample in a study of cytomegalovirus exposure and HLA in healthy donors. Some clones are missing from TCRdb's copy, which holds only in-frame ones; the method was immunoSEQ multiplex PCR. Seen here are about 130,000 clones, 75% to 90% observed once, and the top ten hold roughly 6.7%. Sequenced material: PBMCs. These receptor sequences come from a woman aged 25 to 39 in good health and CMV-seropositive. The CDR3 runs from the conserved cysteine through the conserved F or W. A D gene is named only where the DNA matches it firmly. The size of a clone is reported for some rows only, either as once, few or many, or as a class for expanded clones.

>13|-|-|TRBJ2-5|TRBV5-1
TGCGCCAGCAGCGTATCAACTTCGGAGACCCAGTACTTC
CASSVSTSETQYF
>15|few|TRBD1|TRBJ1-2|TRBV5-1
TGCGCCAGCAGCTTGGAGGGACAGGGCCTATATGGCTACACCTTC
CASSLEGQGLYGYTF
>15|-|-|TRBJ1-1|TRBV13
TGTGCCAGCACCCAGCCGTGGAGGTCGAACACTGAAGCTTTCTTT
CASTQPWRSNTEAFF
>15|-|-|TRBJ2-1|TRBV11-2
TGTGCCAGCAGCTTAACCTTGAGCTCCTACAATGAGCAGTTCTTC
CASSLTLSSYNEQFF
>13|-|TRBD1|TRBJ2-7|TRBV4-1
TGCGCCAGCAGCCAGAGGGGGCGGGACGAGCAGTACTTC
CASSQRGRDEQYF
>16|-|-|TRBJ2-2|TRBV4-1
TGCGCCAGCAGCCAACCTACTAGAGGTCGAGGCGGGGAGCTGTTTTTT
CASSQPTRGRGGELFF
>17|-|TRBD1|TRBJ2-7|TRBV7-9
TGTGCCAGCAGCTTAGTTCCGGGACAGGGGGCAGCGTACGAGCAGTACTTC
CASSLVPGQGAAYEQYF
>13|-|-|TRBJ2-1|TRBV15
TGTGCCACCAGCACCCACGGGGGACGTGAGCAGTTCTTC
CATSTHGGREQFF
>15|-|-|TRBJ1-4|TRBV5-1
TGCGCCAGCACCCAATCCACAGGAGGGGATGAAAAACTGTTTTTT
CASTQSTGGDEKLFF
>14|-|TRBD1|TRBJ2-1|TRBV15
TGTGCCACCAGCCAGCAGAACAGGGGGAATGAGCAGTTCTTC
CATSQQNRGNEQFF
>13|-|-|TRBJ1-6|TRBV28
TGTGCCAGCAGACACGACAGATATTCACCCCTCCACTTT
CASRHDRYSPLHF
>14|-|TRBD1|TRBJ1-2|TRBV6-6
TGTGCCAGCAGTGATTCCGGGACAGCCTATGGCTACACCTTC
CASSDSGTAYGYTF
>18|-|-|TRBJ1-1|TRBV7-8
TGTGCCAGCAGCTTGAACGACCTCCCCTGGCGGGTGAACACTGAAGCTTTCTTT
CASSLNDLPWRVNTEAFF
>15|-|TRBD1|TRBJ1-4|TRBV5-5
TGTGCCAGCACGCACGGGACAGGGCCTAATGAAAAACTGTTTTTT
CASTHGTGPNEKLFF
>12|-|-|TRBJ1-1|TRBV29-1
TGCAGCGTTGGCCAGATGAACACTGAAGCTTTCTTT
CSVGQMNTEAFF
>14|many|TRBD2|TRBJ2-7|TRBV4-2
TGTGCCAGCAGTTTTAGGACTAGCGGCTACGAGCAGTACTTC
CASSFRTSGYEQYF
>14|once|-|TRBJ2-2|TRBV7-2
TGTGCCAGCAGCTTATGGGGGAGGAGTGGGGAGCTGTTTTTT
CASSLWGRSGELFF
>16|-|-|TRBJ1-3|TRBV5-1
TGCGCCAGCAGCCCCGAGCCCCCCCGGTCTGGAAACACCATATATTTT
CASSPEPPRSGNTIYF
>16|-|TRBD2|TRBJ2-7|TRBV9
TGTGCCAGCAGCGTAGACCTAGCGGGGGCCTCCTACGAGCAGTACTTC
CASSVDLAGASYEQYF
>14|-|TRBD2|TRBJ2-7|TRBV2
TGTGCCAGCAGTGCTAGCGGGATTTCCCACGAGCAGTACTTC
CASSASGISHEQYF
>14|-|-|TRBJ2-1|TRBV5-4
TGTGCCAGCAGCTTGGGGGGCAGTAACAATGAGCAGTTCTTC
CASSLGGSNNEQFF
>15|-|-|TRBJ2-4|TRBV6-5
TGTGCCAGCAGTCCCGAGGGGGTAGCCAAAAACATTCAGTACTTC
CASSPEGVAKNIQYF
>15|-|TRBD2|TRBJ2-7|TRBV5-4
TGTGCCAGCAAGGGACTAGCGGGAGGTTCCTACGAGCAGTACTTC
CASKGLAGGSYEQYF
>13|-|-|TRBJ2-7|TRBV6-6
TGTGCCAGCAGTTCGCACAGTCTCTACGAGCAGTACTTC
CASSSHSLYEQYF
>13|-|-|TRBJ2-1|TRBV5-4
TGTGCCAGCAGGCCGACTGGTTACAATGAGCAGTTCTTC
CASRPTGYNEQFF
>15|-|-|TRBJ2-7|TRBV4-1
TGCGCCAGCAGCCAGCGGGCCGCTACAACCTACGAGCAGTACTTC
CASSQRAATTYEQYF
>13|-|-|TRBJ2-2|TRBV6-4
TGTGCCAGCAGCCCCTCCAGCGCCGGGGAGCTGTTTTTT
CASSPSSAGELFF
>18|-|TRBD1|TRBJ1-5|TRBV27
TGTGCCAGCAGTCCTAGGGGGGTGGGACAGGGATACAATCAGCCCCAGCATTTT
CASSPRGVGQGYNQPQHF
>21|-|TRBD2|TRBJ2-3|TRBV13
TGTGCCAGCTCACTATACCCCCCGGGACTAGCGGGGGGGTCTAGCACAGATACGCAGTATTTT
CASSLYPPGLAGGSSTDTQYF
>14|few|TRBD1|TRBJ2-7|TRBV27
TGTGCCAGCAGGGGGACAGGAAGTTCCTACGAGCAGTACTTC
CASRGTGSSYEQYF
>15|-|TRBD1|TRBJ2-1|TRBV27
TGTGCCAGCAGTTTAGGGACAGGGGGCTACAATGAGCAGTTCTTC
CASSLGTGGYNEQFF
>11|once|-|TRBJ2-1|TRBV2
TGTGCCAGCAGTCTGAGGGATGAGCAGTTCTTC
CASSLRDEQFF
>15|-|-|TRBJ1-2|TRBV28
TGTGCCAGCAGGGGCAGGGATGTTTTAGTCTATGGCTACACCTTC
CASRGRDVLVYGYTF
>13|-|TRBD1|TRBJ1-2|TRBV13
TGTGCCAGCAGCTTAGCAGGGGGCTATGGCTACACCTTC
CASSLAGGYGYTF
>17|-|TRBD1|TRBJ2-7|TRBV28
TGTGCCAGCAGCTACTCCCCCCGGGGACAGGGCTCCTACGAGCAGTACTTC
CASSYSPRGQGSYEQYF
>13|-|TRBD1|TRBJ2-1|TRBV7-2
TGTGCCAGCAGTTACAGGGGGTTCGATGAGCAGTTCTTC
CASSYRGFDEQFF
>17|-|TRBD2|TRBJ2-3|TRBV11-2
TGTGCCAGCACCCGTGCTAGCGGGGGGCGATTCACAGATACGCAGTATTTT
CASTRASGGRFTDTQYF
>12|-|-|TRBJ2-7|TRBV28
TGTGCCAGCAGAGGTGGGACTTACGAGCAGTACTTC
CASRGGTYEQYF
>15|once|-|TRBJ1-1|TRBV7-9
TGTGCCAGCAGCGAAGTAGCAGTCCGGAACACTGAAGCTTTCTTT
CASSEVAVRNTEAFF